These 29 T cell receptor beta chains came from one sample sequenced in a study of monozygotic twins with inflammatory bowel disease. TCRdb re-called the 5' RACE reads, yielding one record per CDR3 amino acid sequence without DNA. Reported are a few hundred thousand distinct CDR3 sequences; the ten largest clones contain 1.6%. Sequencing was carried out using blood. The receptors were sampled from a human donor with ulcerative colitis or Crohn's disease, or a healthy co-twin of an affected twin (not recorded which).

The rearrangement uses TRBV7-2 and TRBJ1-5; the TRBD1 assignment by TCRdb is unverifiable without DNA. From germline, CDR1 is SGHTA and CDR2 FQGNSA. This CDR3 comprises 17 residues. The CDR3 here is CASSFGTPRLLRGPQHF.

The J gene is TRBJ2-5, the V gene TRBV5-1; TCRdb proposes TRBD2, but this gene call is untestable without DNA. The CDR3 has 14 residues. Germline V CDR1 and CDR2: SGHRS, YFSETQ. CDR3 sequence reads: CASSLTSGKETQYF.

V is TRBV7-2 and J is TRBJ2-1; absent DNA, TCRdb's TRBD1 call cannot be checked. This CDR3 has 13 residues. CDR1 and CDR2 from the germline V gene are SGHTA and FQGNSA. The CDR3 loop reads CASTQGQYNEQFF. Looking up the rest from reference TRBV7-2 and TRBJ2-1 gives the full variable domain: GAGVSQSPSNKVTEKGKDVELRCDPISGHTALYWYRQSLGQGLEFLIYFQGNSAPDKSGLPSDRFSAERTGGSVSTLTIQRTQQEDSAVYLCASTQGQYNEQFFGPGTRLTVL.

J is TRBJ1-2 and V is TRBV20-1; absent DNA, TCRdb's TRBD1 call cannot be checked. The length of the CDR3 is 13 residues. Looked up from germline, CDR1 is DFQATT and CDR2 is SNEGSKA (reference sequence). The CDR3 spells CSATSTGGYGYTF.

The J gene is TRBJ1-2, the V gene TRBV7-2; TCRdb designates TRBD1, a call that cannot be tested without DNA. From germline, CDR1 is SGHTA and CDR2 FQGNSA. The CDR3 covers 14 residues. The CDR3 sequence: CASSDRQGSYGYTF. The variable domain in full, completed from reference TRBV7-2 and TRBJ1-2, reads GAGVSQSPSNKVTEKGKDVELRCDPISGHTALYWYRQSLGQGLEFLIYFQGNSAPDKSGLPSDRFSAERTGGSVSTLTIQRTQQEDSAVYLCASSDRQGSYGYTFGSGTRLTVV.

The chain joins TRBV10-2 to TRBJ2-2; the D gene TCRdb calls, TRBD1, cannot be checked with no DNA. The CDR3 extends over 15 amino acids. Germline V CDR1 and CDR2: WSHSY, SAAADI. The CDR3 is CASIPHRGDTGELFF.

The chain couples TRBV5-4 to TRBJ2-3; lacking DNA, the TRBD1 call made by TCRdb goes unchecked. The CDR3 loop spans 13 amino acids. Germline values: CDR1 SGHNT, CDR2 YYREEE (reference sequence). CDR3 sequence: CASSTQGADTQYF.

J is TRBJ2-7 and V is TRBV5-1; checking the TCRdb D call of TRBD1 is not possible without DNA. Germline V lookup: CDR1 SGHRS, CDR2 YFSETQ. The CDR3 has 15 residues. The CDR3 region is CASSSGTGDLYEQYF.

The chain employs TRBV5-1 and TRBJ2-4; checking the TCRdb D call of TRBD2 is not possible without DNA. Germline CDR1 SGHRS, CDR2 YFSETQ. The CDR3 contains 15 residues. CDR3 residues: CASSLSRGRRIIQYF.

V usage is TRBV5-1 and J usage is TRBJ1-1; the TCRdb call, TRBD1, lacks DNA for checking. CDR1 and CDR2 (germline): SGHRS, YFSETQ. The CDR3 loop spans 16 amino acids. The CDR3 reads CASSPDRGPMNTEAFF.

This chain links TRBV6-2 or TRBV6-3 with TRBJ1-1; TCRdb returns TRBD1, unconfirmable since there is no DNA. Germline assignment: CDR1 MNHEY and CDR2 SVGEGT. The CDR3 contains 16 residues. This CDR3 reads CASSRDRGRLNTEAFF.

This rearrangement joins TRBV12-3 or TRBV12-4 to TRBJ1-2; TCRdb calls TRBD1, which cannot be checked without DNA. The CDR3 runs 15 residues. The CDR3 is CASTQGTGGRYGYTF.

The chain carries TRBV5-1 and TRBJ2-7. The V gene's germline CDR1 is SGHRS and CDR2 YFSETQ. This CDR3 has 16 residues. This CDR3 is CASSSSLQSTSYEQYF.

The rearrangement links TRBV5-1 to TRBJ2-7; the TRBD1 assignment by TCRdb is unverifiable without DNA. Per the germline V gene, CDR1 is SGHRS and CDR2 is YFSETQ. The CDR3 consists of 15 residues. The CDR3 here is CASSIGTGGHYEQYF.

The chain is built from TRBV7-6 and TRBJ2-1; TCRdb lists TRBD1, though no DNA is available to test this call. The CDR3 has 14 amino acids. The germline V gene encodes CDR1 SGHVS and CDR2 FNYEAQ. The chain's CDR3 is CASSSRGANGEQFF.

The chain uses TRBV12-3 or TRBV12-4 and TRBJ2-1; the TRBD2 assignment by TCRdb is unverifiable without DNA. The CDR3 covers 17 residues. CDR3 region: CASSLALAGGTYNEQFF.

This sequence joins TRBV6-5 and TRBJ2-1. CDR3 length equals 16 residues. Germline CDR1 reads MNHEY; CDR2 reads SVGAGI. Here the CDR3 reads CASSYWSPSSYNEQFF.

Here the CDR3 reads CASSQGLETQYF. This sequence joins TRBV6-5 and TRBJ2-5; TCRdb's assignment of TRBD1 cannot be checked, as there is no DNA. The CDR3 runs 12 residues. Per the germline V gene, CDR1 is MNHEY and CDR2 is SVGAGI.

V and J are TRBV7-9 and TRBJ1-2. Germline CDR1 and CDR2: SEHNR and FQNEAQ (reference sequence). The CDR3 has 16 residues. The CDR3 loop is CASSLPGGQANYGYTF. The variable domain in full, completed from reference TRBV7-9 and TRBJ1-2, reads DTGVSQNPRHKITKRGQNVTFRCDPISEHNRLYWYRQTLGQGPEFLTYFQNEAQLEKSRLLSDRFSAERPKGSFSTLEIQRTEQGDSAMYLCASSLPGGQANYGYTFGSGTRLTVV.

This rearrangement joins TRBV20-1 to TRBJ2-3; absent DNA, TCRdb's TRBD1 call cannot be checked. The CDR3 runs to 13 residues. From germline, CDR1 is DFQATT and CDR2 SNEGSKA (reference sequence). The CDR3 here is CSALGPPGDTQYF.

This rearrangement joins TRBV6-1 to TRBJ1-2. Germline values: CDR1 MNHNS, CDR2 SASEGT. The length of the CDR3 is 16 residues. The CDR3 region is CASSENQTRRRHGYTF.

The CDR3 reads CSARDRDGPFF. The chain employs TRBV20-1 and TRBJ2-1; TCRdb reports TRBD1, a call that lacks DNA to check it against. CDR1 and CDR2 (germline): DFQATT, SNEGSKA (reference sequence). This CDR3 comprises 11 residues.

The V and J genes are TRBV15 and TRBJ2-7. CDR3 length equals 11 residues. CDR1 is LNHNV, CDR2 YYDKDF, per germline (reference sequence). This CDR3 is CATTTFYEQYF.

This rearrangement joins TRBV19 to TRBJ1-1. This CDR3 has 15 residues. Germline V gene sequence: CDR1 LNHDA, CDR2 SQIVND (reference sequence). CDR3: CASRWRRGVNTEAFF.

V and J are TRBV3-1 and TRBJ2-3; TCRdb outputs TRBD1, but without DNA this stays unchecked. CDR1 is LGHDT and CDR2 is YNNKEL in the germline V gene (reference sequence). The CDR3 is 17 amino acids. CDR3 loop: CASSPRTGGQSTDTQYF.

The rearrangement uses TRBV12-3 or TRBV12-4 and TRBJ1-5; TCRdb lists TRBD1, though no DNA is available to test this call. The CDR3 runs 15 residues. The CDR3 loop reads CASMGAGGGNQPQHF.

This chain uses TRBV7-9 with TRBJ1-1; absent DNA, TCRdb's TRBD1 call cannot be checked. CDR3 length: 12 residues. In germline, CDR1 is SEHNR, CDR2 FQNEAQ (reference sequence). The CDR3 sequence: CATQAGLREAFF.

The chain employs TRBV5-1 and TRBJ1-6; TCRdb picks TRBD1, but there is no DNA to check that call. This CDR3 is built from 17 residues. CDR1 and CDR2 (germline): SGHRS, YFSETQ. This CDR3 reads CASSEIFGQELNSPLHF.

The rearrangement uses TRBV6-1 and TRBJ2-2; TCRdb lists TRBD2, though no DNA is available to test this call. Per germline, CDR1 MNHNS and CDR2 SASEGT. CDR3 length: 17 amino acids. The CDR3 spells CAGAFEPGVRGSGELFF.